This T cell receptor (beta chain) was obtained from a study of cytomegalovirus exposure and HLA in healthy donors. Points from the study as a whole: Reportedly, HLA-A and HLA-B alleles of most subjects were accurately predicted from TCR beta.

In germline, CDR1 is SEHNR, CDR2 FQNEAQ (reference sequence). This CDR3 is built from 14 residues. Trimming shortened V by 6 bases and J by 3 bases, and 11 bases separated the two germline ends. 13 Jbeta primers and 60 Vbeta primers were used for the PCR. Assay: immunoSEQ multiplex PCR; the TCRdb copy retains only in-frame clones and omits some. The sample has approximately 97,000 clones; roughly three quarters are singletons. Nominally healthy donors were sampled, though unrecorded immune exposures were likely. To note about this clone: Its target is not known.

The sequencing input was PBMCs. This sequence originates from a male donor in good health and CMV-seropositive. J is TRBJ1-4 and V is TRBV7-9; D ambiguous. The CDR3 region is CASSQQPSNEKLFF. The CDR3 coding sequence is TGTGCCAGCAGTCAACAGCCGTCTAATGAAAAACTGTTTTTT.